This T cell receptor (beta chain) appears in the sequencing data of a study of CD8+ T cells in alopecia areata. A word on this clone: Its antigen is not known.

Treatment indicated: oral pan-JAK inhibitor, 5-10 mg twice daily. Lesional scalp tissue (obtained by punch biopsy) and peripheral blood were collected from alopecia areata patients. Both CD4+ and CD8+ T cells were separated by sorting PBMCs. The study's findings and limits: Resident alphabeta T-cell populations of normal skin are likewise subject to sequencing in scalp samples. In scalp and blood, many expanded lesional clones persisted during tofacitinib.

With V trimmed by 3 bases and J by 2 bases, 6 bases remained unmatched. The CDR3 has 15 residues. Germline assignment: CDR1 SGHTA and CDR2 FQGNSA. Sequencing used cDNA as its template, made by extracting RNA and reverse transcribing it. The protocol was immunoSEQ multiplex PCR, while the TCRdb copy is restricted to in-frame clones and leaves out a portion. The sample gives roughly 40,000 clones, around 90% of which show up once; 15% to 20% is in the top ten. This TCR was recovered from a human donor with alopecia areata. The sample in question was CD8+ T cells sorted from blood, obtained at week 24, from a patient treated with tofacitinib. The rearrangement links TRBV7-2 to TRBJ2-7; 8 bases match TRBD1. This CDR3 is CASSFETGAPYEQYF. In nucleotides, the CDR3 is TGTGCCAGCAGCTTCGAGACAGGGGCCCCCTACGAGCAGTACTTC.